This T cell receptor (beta chain) was sequenced in a study of T cells in Graves' hyperthyroidism and ophthalmopathy. Thyroid ultrasound, orbital computed tomography, clinical symptoms, and serum thyroxine and TRAb underpinned diagnoses. This clonotype has at least ten counts. There were TCR beta CDR3 regions amplified from RNA transcripts. A set of HTBI primers served as the primers for a first-round RT-PCR of the TCR CDR3. TCRdb reanalysed the multiplex PCR reads using MiXCR and keeps one entry per CDR3 protein. The top ten clones hold roughly 10% of a sample with hundreds of thousands of distinct CDR3 sequences, approximately 14% of them seen once. CDR3 length equals 13 residues. Germline loops: CDR1 LGHDT, CDR2 YNNKEL (reference sequence). Trimming removed 0 bases from V and 8 bases from J, with 8 bases in between.

V usage is TRBV3-1 and J usage is TRBJ2-1, with D uncertain. This TCR was recovered from a woman under 30 with Graves' hyperthyroidism. The source material was blood. In DNA, the CDR3 is TGTGCCAGCAGCCAAGATCTGTGGGATGAGCAGTTCTTC. Residues: CASSQDLWDEQFF.